One sample yielded the 22 T cell receptor beta chains listed below, sequenced in a study of blood T cell repertoires in COVID-19. Measured with immunoSEQ multiplex PCR; TCRdb has only the in-frame clones, and not every one. Of about 180,000 clones listed, over 80% are singletons. Sequenced input: peripheral blood. Receptor source: a woman in her 70s with COVID-19, enrolled during active disease.

The CDR3 loop reads CASSHVLAGLGGTGELFF. The DNA of the CDR3 is TGTGCCAGCAGCCATGTCCTAGCGGGCCTCGGGGGGACCGGGGAGCTGTTTTTT. V and J are TRBV3-1 (or the pseudogene TRBV3-2) and TRBJ2-2; TRBD2 matches 8 bases. V trimming: 3 bases; J trimming: 5 bases; junction bases outside the gene matches: 14. CDR1 is LGHDT and CDR2 is YNNKEL in the germline V gene (reference sequence). The CDR3 length is 18 residues.

The chain uses TRBV5-4 and TRBJ2-1; D not resolved. Trimming removed 2 bases at V and 0 bases at J, with 9 bases between. The germline CDR1 and CDR2 sequences are SGHNT and YYREEE (reference sequence). This CDR3 has 15 amino acids. CDR3 in amino acids: CASSFNSLSYNEQFF. As DNA, the CDR3 is TGTGCCAGCAGCTTTAACTCCCTCTCCTACAATGAGCAGTTCTTC.

This clone was detected once. The CDR3 nucleotides read TGTGCCAGCAGCTTGAGTCAGGGGGCCCCCTACGAGCAGTACTTC. It translates to CASSLSQGAPYEQYF. This chain links TRBV5-5 with TRBJ2-7, with TRBD1 matching over 8 bases. Germline V gene lookup returns CDR1 SGHKS and CDR2 YYEKEE (reference sequence). With 1 base clipped from V and 2 bases from J, the junction kept 5 bases outside the gene matches. The CDR3 extends over 15 amino acids.

The chain recombines TRBV7-2 with TRBJ2-3; D gene unclear. Germline loops: CDR1 SGHTA, CDR2 FQGNSA. The CDR3 length is 16 residues. Trimming left V 0 bases short and J 1 base short, with 11 bases between. CDR3 DNA sequence: TGTGCCAGCAGCTTAGCTCTCGCGCCCGGCACAGATACGCAGTATTTT. This codes for CASSLALAPGTDTQYF. Looking up the rest from reference TRBV7-2 and TRBJ2-3 gives the full variable domain: GAGVSQSPSNKVTEKGKDVELRCDPISGHTALYWYRQSLGQGLEFLIYFQGNSAPDKSGLPSDRFSAERTGGSVSTLTIQRTQQEDSAVYLCASSLALAPGTDTQYFGPGTRLTVL.

This clone has a count of ten or more. The chain recombines TRBV11-2 with TRBJ1-3; D unclear. The germline V gene encodes CDR1 SGHAT and CDR2 FQNNGV. The CDR3 runs to 15 residues. With 5 bases removed from V and 0 bases from J, the gap between germline ends came to 11 bases. The CDR3 region is CASSRRQNSGNTIYF. CDR3 DNA sequence: TGTGCCAGCAGCCGAAGACAAAACTCTGGAAACACCATATATTTT. Full variable domain (remainder filled in from reference TRBV11-2 and TRBJ1-3): EAGVAQSPRYKIIEKRQSVAFWCNPISGHATLYWYQQILGQGPKLLIQFQNNGVVDDSQLPKDRFSAERLKGVDSTLKIQPAKLEDSAVYLCASSRRQNSGNTIYFGEGSWLTVV.

V is TRBV5-8 and J is TRBJ1-2; D is possibly TRBD1 (6 bases). The CDR3 has 17 amino acids. The ends were cut back, 3 bases at V and 2 bases at J, with 20 bases in the middle. The germline V gene encodes CDR1 SGHTS and CDR2 YDEGEE. In nucleotides, the CDR3 is TGTGCCAGCAGCTCCAAATCGGGACAACAGATGAACTATGGCTACACCTTC. Amino acid sequence: CASSSKSGQQMNYGYTF.

This clone showed up just once. The V and J genes are TRBV9 and TRBJ2-1, with 7 bases lining up with TRBD1. Unmatched junction bases numbered 6, after V lost 4 bases and J lost 8 bases. CDR1 and CDR2 from the germline V gene are SGDLS and YYNGEE. The CDR3 is 13 residues long. CDR3 DNA sequence: TGTGCCAGCAGCCTACAGGGGTTGGATGAGCAGTTCTTC. It specifies CASSLQGLDEQFF.

The chain combines TRBV11-2 with TRBJ2-7; D is unresolved. The CDR3 spans 15 residues. Germline lookup yields CDR1 SGHAT and CDR2 FQNNGV. The V and J ends lost 3 bases and 8 bases respectively, with 20 bases between them. In nucleotides, the CDR3 is TGTGCCAGCAGCTTCGCCCAGGCCTTAGTTCTTCAGCAGTACTTC. Residues: CASSFAQALVLQQYF.

The chain has TRBV9 and TRBJ1-2; D remains unclear. The CDR3 length is 16 residues. The V and J ends lost 0 bases and 5 bases respectively, with 17 bases between them. Germline V gives CDR1 SGDLS, CDR2 YYNGEE. For the CDR3, the DNA is TGTGCCAGCAGCGTAGACAATCGACACACCCAATATGGCTACACCTTC. Its translation is CASSVDNRHTQYGYTF.

V gene TRBV6-2 or TRBV6-3 combines with J gene TRBJ2-1; D remains ambiguous. The germline gives CDR1 MNHEY, CDR2 SVGEGT. This CDR3 spans 15 amino acids. Trimming left V 0 bases short and J 3 bases short, with 9 bases between. CDR3 region: CASSYSFVSYNEQFF. For the CDR3, the DNA is TGTGCCAGCAGTTACTCGTTCGTGAGCTACAATGAGCAGTTCTTC.

The chain recombines TRBV6-6 with TRBJ2-7; 10 bases are a match to TRBD2. The CDR3 covers 14 residues. The V segment lost 2 bases and the J segment 7 bases; nucleotides outside the gene matches: 5. The V gene's germline CDR1 is MNHNY and CDR2 SVGAGI (reference sequence). CDR3 sequence reads: CASSYSGRAWEQYF. CDR3 DNA: TGTGCCAGCAGTTACAGCGGGAGGGCATGGGAGCAGTACTTC.

The chain joins TRBV4-2 to TRBJ1-3; 7 bases fit TRBD1. CDR1 and CDR2 (germline): LGHNA, YNFKEQ. The V segment lost 0 bases and the J segment 2 bases; nucleotides outside the gene matches: 4. The length of the CDR3 is 16 residues. The CDR3 loop reads CASSQDRQGTGNTIYF. The CDR3 DNA reads as TGTGCCAGCAGCCAAGACCGACAGGGCACTGGAAACACCATATATTTT.

The J gene is TRBJ2-1, the V gene TRBV6-2 or TRBV6-3, with D hard to call. Trimming shortened V by 4 bases and J by 12 bases, and 10 bases separated the two germline ends. Looked up from germline, CDR1 is MNHEY and CDR2 is SVGEGT. CDR3 length equals 11 residues. CDR3: CASSSDIPQFF. The CDR3 DNA reads TGTGCCAGCAGTTCTGACATTCCGCAGTTCTTC.

This chain connects TRBV10-3 to TRBJ2-1, with TRBD2 matching over 11 bases. CDR1 is ENHRY, CDR2 SYGVKD, per germline. J gave up 8 bases and V 5 bases, and 8 bases lay outside the gene matches. This CDR3 has 15 residues. The CDR3 coding sequence is TGTGCCATCAGTTACCTAGCGGGAGGTGGCGATGAGCAGTTCTTC. Translated: CAISYLAGGGDEQFF.

This CDR3 reads CASSPGGGGYTF. The CDR3 DNA reads as TGTGCCAGCAGCCCCGGGGGGGGCGGCTACACCTTC. The rearrangement joins TRBV7-6 to TRBJ1-2; the D gene is possibly TRBD1 (6 bases). The CDR3 sequence is 12 residues long. V was clipped by 5 bases and J by 8 bases, with 12 bases between them. The germline gives CDR1 SGHVS, CDR2 FNYEAQ.

With respect to this clone: Other DNA sequences in the same sample also yield this CDR3. Here the CDR3 DNA reads TGTGCCAGCAGGGATAGCGGGAGGGCGACAGATACGCAGTATTTT. This translates into CASRDSGRATDTQYF. The chain joins TRBV6-5 to TRBJ2-3; TRBD2 aligns across 11 bases. CDR3 length: 15 residues. V lost 6 bases to trimming and J lost 3 bases; unmatched junction nucleotides: 5. Germline V gives CDR1 MNHEY, CDR2 SVGAGI.

This clone was seen once. The rearrangement joins TRBV11-2 to TRBJ2-1; tentative D call: TRBD2 (6 bases). V gave up 3 bases and J gave up 5 bases, with 23 bases separating them. This CDR3 has 18 residues. In germline, CDR1 is SGHAT, CDR2 FQNNGV. The CDR3 DNA reads as TGTGCCAGCAGCTTCGCGCGGGGACGTCATATCACCGACAATGAGCAGTTCTTC. Its protein is CASSFARGRHITDNEQFF.

The chain carries TRBV14 and TRBJ2-5; tentative D call: TRBD2 (6 bases). The CDR3 totals 15 residues. The germline CDR1 and CDR2 sequences are SGHDN and FVKESK. Trimming stripped 3 bases from V and 5 bases from J, with 16 bases between. The CDR3 loop reads CASSQLGTLGETQYF. Written as DNA, the CDR3 is TGTGCCAGCAGCCAGCTCGGGACTCTCGGGGAGACCCAGTACTTC.

The table lists this clone with a few counts. The chain carries TRBV5-1 and TRBJ2-3; 11 positions agree with TRBD1. The CDR3 totals 16 residues. Germline trimming cut 4 bases from V and 1 base from J; bases unmatched to any gene: 5. Germline CDR1 and CDR2: SGHRS and YFSETQ. CDR3 sequence: CASSPGTGGGTDTQYF. The DNA for the CDR3 is TGCGCCAGCAGCCCGGGGACAGGGGGAGGCACAGATACGCAGTATTTT.

The chain is built from TRBV7-3 and TRBJ1-1; 8 bases fit TRBD1. Germline-derived CDR1 and CDR2 are SGHTA and FQGTGA. CDR3 length: 15 residues. The ends lost 5 bases at V and 5 bases at J; junction bases unmatched: 10. This CDR3 is CASSVSGGGGTEAFF. The DNA for the CDR3 is TGTGCCAGCAGCGTATCAGGGGGCGGAGGAACTGAAGCTTTCTTT.

J is TRBJ2-5 and V is TRBV28, with TRBD1 matching 10 bases. Germline loops: CDR1 MDHEN, CDR2 SYDVKM. This CDR3 comprises 16 residues. The V gene end was trimmed by 4 bases and the J gene end by 5 bases; junction bases not matched to a gene: 10. CDR3 region: CASSSQSTGGSETQYF. CDR3 DNA: TGTGCCAGCAGTTCCCAATCGACAGGGGGCAGTGAGACCCAGTACTTC.

V gene TRBV7-2 combines with J gene TRBJ2-5; 9 nucleotides match TRBD2. The CDR3 loop spans 13 amino acids. J was trimmed by 5 bases and V by 4 bases; bases with no gene match: 2. CDR1 SGHTA and CDR2 FQGNSA come from the germline V gene. As DNA, the CDR3 is TGTGCCAGCAGCTGGGGACTAGCTGAGACCCAGTACTTC. Protein: CASSWGLAETQYF.